This T cell receptor (beta chain) was found in a study of CD8 T cells in Susac syndrome. Across the whole study: Active disease was present in 5 or 6 of the sequenced Susac syndrome patients, and remission in eight.

Roughly 0.5 to 1 ug RNA was reverse transcribed with random hexamers. TCRdb reanalysed the immunoSEQ multiplex PCR reads using MiXCR and keeps one entry per CDR3 protein. The profile shows about 84,000 distinct CDR3 sequences, roughly 96% of them singletons. Whole-study results and caveats: It was in TEMRA cells and active patients that Susac CD8+ clonal expansion peaked.

This clonotype has only one observation. Its antigen remains unidentified. Sequencing was performed on CD8+ T cells from PBMCs. This receptor was identified in a human donor with Susac syndrome.

In DNA form, the CDR3 reads TGTGCCAGCAGCCGGCAGGGTGTAGCGGACGGAGGGGAGCAGTACTTC. This encodes CASSRQGVADGGEQYF. J is TRBJ2-7 and V is TRBV3-1, with D possibly TRBD2 on 6 matching bases. V lost 4 bases and J 7 bases, leaving 23 bases between the germline ends. The germline CDR1 and CDR2 sequences are LGHDT and YNNKEL (reference sequence). This CDR3 contains 16 residues.